This T cell receptor beta chain was documented in a study of shared T cell receptors in the human thymus. The CDR3 covers 15 residues. Germline V CDR1 and CDR2: MDHEN, SYDVKM. V shed 9 bases, J shed 5 bases, and the junction held 9 bases outside the gene matches. Assay used: immunoSEQ multiplex PCR; TCRdb lists only in-frame clones, some missing. Of 500,000 to 750,000 clones in the sample, roughly 90% were seen once. A note on this clone: The same CDR3 is also encoded by other DNA sequences in this sample.

These data also formed part of another study, on human thymus T cells.

The sample taken for sequencing was thymocytes. The sequence came from a boy younger than two with a congenital heart defect. The J gene is TRBJ2-3, the V gene TRBV28, with 12 bases aligning to TRBD2. CDR3 region: CASRASGRGVDTQYF. Here the CDR3 DNA reads TGTGCCAGTAGAGCTAGCGGGAGGGGGGTAGATACGCAGTATTTT.